These 19 T cell receptor beta chains originate from one sample sequenced in a study of beta chain features in type 1 diabetes. All of the isolated RNA was reverse transcribed, so expressed TCRB transcripts were sequenced. This table comes from immunoSEQ multiplex PCR, and its TCRdb copy is limited to in-frame clones, with some not included. The sample shows hundreds of thousands of clones, 13% to 15% of them seen only once. The sample was naive CD4+ T cells from blood. Every receptor here comes from a woman between 35 and 50 years old in good health.

The chain recombines TRBV9 with TRBJ2-2; D remains unclear. This CDR3 has 13 residues. V shed 0 bases and J shed 6 bases, with 6 bases lying between them. The V gene's germline CDR1 is SGDLS and CDR2 YYNGEE. The CDR3 coding sequence is TGTGCCAGCAGCGTAGGAGGAGCCGGGGAGCTGTTTTTT. It translates to CASSVGGAGELFF. Full variable domain (rest looked up from reference TRBV9 and TRBJ2-2): DSGVTQTPKHLITATGQRVTLRCSPRSGDLSVYWYQQSLDQGLQFLIQYYNGEERAKGNILERFSAQQFPDLHSELNLSSLELGDSALYFCASSVGGAGELFFGEGSRLTVL.

This clone was counted between two and nine times. The J gene is TRBJ2-3, the V gene TRBV18; 7 positions agree with TRBD1. The germline V gene encodes CDR1 KGHSH and CDR2 LQKENI. Losses at the gene ends were 0 bases for V and 2 bases for J; bases not matched to a gene: 5. The CDR3 runs 16 residues. The CDR3 reads CASSPPGQRATDTQYF. For the CDR3, the DNA is TGTGCCAGCTCACCACCGGGACAGAGGGCCACAGATACGCAGTATTTT.

This clone was counted a few times. V and J are TRBV5-4 and TRBJ2-7; possibly TRBD2 for D (6 bases). CDR1 SGHNT and CDR2 YYREEE come from the germline V gene (reference sequence). V lost 0 bases to trimming and J lost 2 bases, with 12 bases between them. CDR3 size: 15 residues. In nucleotides, the CDR3 is TGTGCCAGCAGCTTGGAGGCGGGGAGGACCTACGAGCAGTACTTC. The encoded protein is CASSLEAGRTYEQYF.

This clone has just a few counts. The rearrangement uses TRBV6-6 and TRBJ2-1; no definite D call. This CDR3 has 14 residues. Germline values: CDR1 MNHNY, CDR2 SVGAGI (reference sequence). The V end lost 6 bases, the J end lost 8 bases, and 17 bases lay between the germline ends. CDR3 sequence: CASRLVVSTHEQFF. The CDR3 DNA follows: TGTGCCAGCAGATTAGTCGTCTCTACCCATGAGCAGTTCTTC.

This rearrangement joins TRBV10-2 to TRBJ2-7; the D gene is possibly TRBD1 (5 bases). V was shortened by 2 bases and J by 0 bases, with 5 bases between the two germline ends. The CDR3 totals 13 residues. Germline assignment: CDR1 WSHSY and CDR2 SAAADI. CDR3 residues: CASSEQGSYEQYF. DNA for the CDR3: TGCGCCAGCAGTGAGCAGGGCTCCTACGAGCAGTACTTC.

The chain carries TRBV9 and TRBJ1-4; a weak D match, TRBD1 (5 bases). The V end was cut by 0 bases, the J end by 5 bases, with 11 bases between. This CDR3 region has 15 residues. Germline values: CDR1 SGDLS, CDR2 YYNGEE. In DNA, the CDR3 is TGTGCCAGCAGCGTAGCTGGGGCGGGGAATGAAAAACTGTTTTTT. Amino acids: CASSVAGAGNEKLFF.

V usage is TRBV29-1 and J usage is TRBJ1-2; D may be TRBD1 (6 bases). V was shortened by 8 bases and J by 4 bases, with 17 bases between the two germline ends. CDR1 SQVTM and CDR2 ANQGSEA come from the germline V gene. The CDR3 has 13 amino acids. CDR3 protein: CSYRTAGLYGYTF. Here the CDR3 DNA reads TGCAGCTATAGGACAGCGGGACTCTATGGCTACACCTTC.

This rearrangement joins TRBV28 to TRBJ2-7; 7 positions match TRBD1. Trimming took 3 bases from V and 2 from J; bases not matched to a gene: 4. The germline CDR1 and CDR2 sequences are MDHEN and SYDVKM. This CDR3 region has 14 residues. The CDR3 protein is CASSFGDRPYEQYF. DNA of the CDR3: TGTGCCAGCAGTTTTGGGGACAGACCCTACGAGCAGTACTTC.

The CDR3 is CSARAGNEQYF. CDR3 nucleotide sequence: TGCAGTGCTAGAGCGGGAAACGAGCAGTACTTC. V and J are TRBV20-1 and TRBJ2-7; the D gene is possibly TRBD2 (5 bases). With 1 base removed from V and 5 bases from J, the gap between germline ends came to 6 bases. The CDR3 runs 11 residues. Per germline, CDR1 DFQATT and CDR2 SNEGSKA (reference sequence).

The gene calls are TRBV2 and TRBJ2-1; 11 bases align to TRBD2. The germline gives CDR1 SNHLY, CDR2 FYNNEI. This CDR3 contains 13 residues. The V gene end was trimmed by 11 bases and the J gene end by 8 bases; junction bases not matched to a gene: 8. The DNA of the CDR3 is TGTGCCGGAGACTTAGCGGGGGGGCATGAGCAGTTCTTC. As protein: CAGDLAGGHEQFF.

V is TRBV6-6 and J is TRBJ2-3; TRBD1 is a possible D gene (5 bases). This CDR3 comprises 15 residues. V lost 5 bases to trimming and J lost 4 bases, with 16 bases between them. The germline V gene encodes CDR1 MNHNY and CDR2 SVGAGI (reference sequence). The DNA for the CDR3 is TGTGCCAGCAGTCGAAAAGGGGCCCTCCCAGATACGCAGTATTTT. Translating gives CASSRKGALPDTQYF.

The genes are TRBV7-2 and TRBJ1-2, with D possibly TRBD1 on 6 matching bases. The CDR3 length is 17 residues. The V and J ends lost 5 bases and 5 bases respectively, with 24 bases between them. Germline lookup yields CDR1 SGHTA and CDR2 FQGNSA. CDR3 region: CASSPHSNRASPYGYTF. CDR3 nucleotides: TGTGCCAGCAGCCCACACTCTAACAGGGCCTCCCCATATGGCTACACCTTC.

This clone was seen more than once but under ten times. The chain joins TRBV18 to TRBJ1-1, with D perhaps TRBD1 (6 bases). The germline CDR1 and CDR2 sequences are KGHSH and LQKENI. Trimming removed 5 bases at V and 4 bases at J, with 17 bases between. The CDR3 covers 15 residues. In nucleotides, the CDR3 is TGTGCCAGCTCATCGGCCGACAGGTTCAGCACTGAAGCTTTCTTT. Translation: CASSSADRFSTEAFF. The full variable domain, rest sourced from reference TRBV18 and TRBJ1-1, is NAGVMQNPRHLVRRRGQEARLRCSPMKGHSHVYWYRQLPEEGLKFMVYLQKENIIDESGMPKERFSAEFPKEGPSILRIQQVVRGDSAAYFCASSSADRFSTEAFFGQGTRLTVV.

V is TRBV18 and J is TRBJ1-5; 7 positions match TRBD1. This CDR3 spans 14 amino acids. The V gene end was trimmed by 5 bases and the J gene end by 6 bases; junction bases not matched to a gene: 7. Germline V CDR1 and CDR2: KGHSH, LQKENI. DNA for the CDR3: TGTGCCAGCTCATCTCCGCCAGGGGGTCAGCCCCAGCATTTT. This gives the protein CASSSPPGGQPQHF. Together with reference TRBV18 and TRBJ1-5, the CDR3 gives the full variable domain: NAGVMQNPRHLVRRRGQEARLRCSPMKGHSHVYWYRQLPEEGLKFMVYLQKENIIDESGMPKERFSAEFPKEGPSILRIQQVVRGDSAAYFCASSSPPGGQPQHFGDGTRLSIL.

Concerning this clone itself: A junction boundary mismatches the germline segment, possibly from a read error. V gene TRBV7-7 combines with J gene TRBJ2-3; 8 bases are a match to TRBD1. The V gene's germline CDR1 is SSHAT and CDR2 FNYEAQ (reference sequence). CDR3 length: 14 residues. CDR3 nucleotides: TGTGCTAGCAGCGACAGGGGAGGAACAGATACGCAGTATTTT. Translating it yields CASSDRGGTDTQYF.

V gene TRBV10-3 combines with J gene TRBJ2-1, with D possibly matching TRBD1 (6 bases). V dropped 6 bases and J dropped 5 bases, with 14 bases sitting between them. Germline V CDR1 and CDR2: ENHRY, SYGVKD. The CDR3 loop spans 14 amino acids. The CDR3, as DNA: TGTGCCATCAGCACGACAGGCAACGACAATGAGCAGTTCTTC. Translated: CAISTTGNDNEQFF.

This clone turned up a few times. The chain joins TRBV10-3 to TRBJ2-5; D may be TRBD1 (5 bases). CDR3 size: 16 residues. CDR1 and CDR2 from the germline V gene are ENHRY and SYGVKD. V was trimmed by 0 bases and J by 3 bases, leaving 14 bases between them. CDR3 sequence: CAISESQGKGKETQYF. For the CDR3, the DNA is TGTGCCATCAGTGAGTCTCAGGGCAAAGGGAAAGAGACCCAGTACTTC.

This clone was counted only a few times. DNA of the CDR3: TGTGCCAGCAGCGTCGGTGCCGGGACAGTTCATTCACCCCTCCACTTT. As protein: CASSVGAGTVHSPLHF. The gene calls are TRBV9 and TRBJ1-6, with TRBD1 identical over 7 bases. This CDR3 comprises 16 residues. The junction had 10 bases not matched to a gene; V was cut back by 2 bases and J by 8 bases. Germline lookup yields CDR1 SGDLS and CDR2 YYNGEE.

This clone turned up a few times. This chain joins TRBV9 and TRBJ1-2, with 8 bases matching TRBD1. Germline assignment: CDR1 SGDLS and CDR2 YYNGEE. The CDR3 totals 13 residues. V shed 5 bases, J shed 4 bases, and the junction held 4 bases outside the gene matches. This chain's CDR3 is CASSGQGSYGYTF. CDR3 DNA sequence: TGTGCCAGCAGTGGACAGGGATCCTATGGCTACACCTTC.